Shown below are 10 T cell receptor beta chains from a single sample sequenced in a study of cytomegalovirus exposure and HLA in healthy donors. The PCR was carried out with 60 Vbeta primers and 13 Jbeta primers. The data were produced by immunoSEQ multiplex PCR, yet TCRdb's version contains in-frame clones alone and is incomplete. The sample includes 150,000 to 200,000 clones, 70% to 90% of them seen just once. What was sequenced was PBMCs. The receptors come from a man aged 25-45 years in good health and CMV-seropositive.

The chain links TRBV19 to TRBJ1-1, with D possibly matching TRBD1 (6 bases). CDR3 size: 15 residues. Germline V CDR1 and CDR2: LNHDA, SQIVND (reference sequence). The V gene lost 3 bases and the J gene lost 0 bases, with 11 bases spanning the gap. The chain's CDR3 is CASSIRDNLNTEAFF. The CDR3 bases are TGTGCCAGTAGTATTCGGGACAATTTGAACACTGAAGCTTTCTTT.

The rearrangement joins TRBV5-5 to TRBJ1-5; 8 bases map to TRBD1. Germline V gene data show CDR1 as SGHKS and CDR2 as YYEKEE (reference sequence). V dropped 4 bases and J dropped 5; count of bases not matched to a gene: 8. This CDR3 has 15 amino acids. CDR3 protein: CASSPTGDFYQPQHF. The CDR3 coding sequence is TGTGCCAGCAGCCCGACAGGGGATTTCTATCAGCCCCAGCATTTT.

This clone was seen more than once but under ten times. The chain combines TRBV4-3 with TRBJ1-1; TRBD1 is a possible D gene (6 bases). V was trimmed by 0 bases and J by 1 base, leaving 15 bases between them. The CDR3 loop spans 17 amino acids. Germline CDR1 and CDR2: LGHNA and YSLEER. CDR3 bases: TGCGCCAGCAGCCAAGATCTTTTGCCAGGGGAGAACACTGAAGCTTTCTTT. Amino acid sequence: CASSQDLLPGENTEAFF.

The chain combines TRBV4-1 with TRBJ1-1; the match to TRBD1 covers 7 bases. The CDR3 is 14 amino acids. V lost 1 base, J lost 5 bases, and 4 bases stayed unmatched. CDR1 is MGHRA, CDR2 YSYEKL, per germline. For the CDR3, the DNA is TGCGCCAGCAGCCAAGGCGACAGGGAAACTGAAGCTTTCTTT. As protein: CASSQGDRETEAFF.

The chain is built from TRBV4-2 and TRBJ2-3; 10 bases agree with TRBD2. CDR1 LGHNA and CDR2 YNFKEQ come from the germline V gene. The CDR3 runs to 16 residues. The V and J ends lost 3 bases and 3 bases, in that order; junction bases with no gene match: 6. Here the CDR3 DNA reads TGTGCCAGCAGCCACTCCGGGACTAGCGAGACAGATACGCAGTATTTT. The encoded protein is CASSHSGTSETDTQYF.

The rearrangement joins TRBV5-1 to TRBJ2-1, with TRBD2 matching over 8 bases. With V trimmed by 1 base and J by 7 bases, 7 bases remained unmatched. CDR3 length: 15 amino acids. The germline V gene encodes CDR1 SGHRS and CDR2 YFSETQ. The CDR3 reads CASSLQAGAENEQFF. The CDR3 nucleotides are TGCGCCAGCAGCTTGCAAGCGGGAGCGGAGAATGAGCAGTTCTTC.

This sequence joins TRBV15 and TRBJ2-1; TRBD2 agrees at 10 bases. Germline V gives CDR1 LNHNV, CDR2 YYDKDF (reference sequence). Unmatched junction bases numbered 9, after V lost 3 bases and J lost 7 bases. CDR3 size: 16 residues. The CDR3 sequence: CATSRELAGSRNEQFF. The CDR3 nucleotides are TGTGCCACCAGCAGGGAACTAGCGGGGAGTCGTAATGAGCAGTTCTTC.

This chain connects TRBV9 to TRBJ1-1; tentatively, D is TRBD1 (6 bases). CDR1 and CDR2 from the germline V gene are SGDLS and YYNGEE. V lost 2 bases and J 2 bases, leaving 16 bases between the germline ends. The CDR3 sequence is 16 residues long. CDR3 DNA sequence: TGTGCCAGCAGCGTCACGCATGTACAGGGAAACACTGAAGCTTTCTTT. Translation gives CASSVTHVQGNTEAFF.

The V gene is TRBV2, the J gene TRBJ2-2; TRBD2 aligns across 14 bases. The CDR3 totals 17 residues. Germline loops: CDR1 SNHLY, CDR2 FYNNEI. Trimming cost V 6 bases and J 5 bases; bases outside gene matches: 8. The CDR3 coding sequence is TGTGCCAGCAGGCCGGGACTAGCGGGAGTTGGGACCGGGGAGCTGTTTTTT. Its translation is CASRPGLAGVGTGELFF.

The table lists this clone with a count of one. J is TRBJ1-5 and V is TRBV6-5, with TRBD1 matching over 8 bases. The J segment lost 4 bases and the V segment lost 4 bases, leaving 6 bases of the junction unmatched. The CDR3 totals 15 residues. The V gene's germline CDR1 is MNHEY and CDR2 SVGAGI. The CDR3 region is CASSSDRGGNQPQHF. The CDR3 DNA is TGTGCCAGCAGTTCTGACAGGGGAGGAAATCAGCCCCAGCATTTT.